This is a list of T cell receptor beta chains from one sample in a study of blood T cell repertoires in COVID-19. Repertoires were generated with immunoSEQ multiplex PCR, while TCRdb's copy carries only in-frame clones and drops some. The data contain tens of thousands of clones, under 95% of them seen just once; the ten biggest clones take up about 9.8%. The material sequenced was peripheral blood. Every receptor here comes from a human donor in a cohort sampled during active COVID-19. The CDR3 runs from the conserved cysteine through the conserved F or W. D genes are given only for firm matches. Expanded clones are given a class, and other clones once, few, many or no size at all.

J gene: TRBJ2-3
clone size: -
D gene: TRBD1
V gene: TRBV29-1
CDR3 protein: CSVNKGTGGTDTQYF
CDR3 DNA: TGCAGCGTGAACAAAGGGACAGGAGGCACAGATACGCAGTATTTT

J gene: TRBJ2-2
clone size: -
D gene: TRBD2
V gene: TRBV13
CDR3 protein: CASSSVGLTGTSGRGTGELFF
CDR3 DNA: TGTGCCAGCAGCTCGGTGGGCTTAACCGGGACTAGCGGGAGAGGCACCGGGGAGCTGTTTTTT

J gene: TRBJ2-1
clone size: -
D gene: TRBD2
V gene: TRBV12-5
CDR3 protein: CASGLSSGGPPHYNEQFF
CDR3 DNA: TGTGCTAGTGGTTTATCCAGCGGGGGACCCCCCCACTACAATGAGCAGTTCTTC

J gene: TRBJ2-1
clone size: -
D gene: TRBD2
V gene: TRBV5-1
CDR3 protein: CASSAPTSGTWNEQFF
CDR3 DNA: TGCGCCAGCAGCGCACCGACTAGCGGGACGTGGAATGAGCAGTTCTTC

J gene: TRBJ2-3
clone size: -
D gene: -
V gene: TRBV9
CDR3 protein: CASSVGLDSFTDTQYF
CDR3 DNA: TGTGCCAGCAGCGTAGGACTGGACAGCTTCACAGATACGCAGTATTTT

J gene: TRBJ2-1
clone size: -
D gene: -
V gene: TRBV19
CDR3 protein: CASSAARSSYNEQFF
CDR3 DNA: TGTGCCAGTAGTGCGGCTCGAAGCTCCTACAATGAGCAGTTCTTC

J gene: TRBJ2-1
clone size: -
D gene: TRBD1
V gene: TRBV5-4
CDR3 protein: CASREGQGYLGNEQFF
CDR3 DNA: TGTGCCAGCAGAGAGGGACAGGGCTACTTGGGAAATGAGCAGTTCTTC

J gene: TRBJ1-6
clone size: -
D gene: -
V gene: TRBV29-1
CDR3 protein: CSLWSPLHF
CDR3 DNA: TGCAGCCTATGGTCCCCCCTCCACTTT

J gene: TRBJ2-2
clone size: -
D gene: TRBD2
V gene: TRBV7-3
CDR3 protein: CASSLRTSGAGELFF
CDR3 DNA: TGTGCCAGCAGCTTAAGGACTAGCGGGGCCGGGGAGCTGTTTTTT

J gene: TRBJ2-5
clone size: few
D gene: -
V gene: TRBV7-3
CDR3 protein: CASSQGAVETQYF
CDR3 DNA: TGTGCCAGCAGCCAAGGGGCGGTGGAGACCCAGTACTTC

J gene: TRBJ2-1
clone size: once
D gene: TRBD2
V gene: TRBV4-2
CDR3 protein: CASSQDAGVLNEQFF
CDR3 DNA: TGTGCCAGCAGCCAAGATGCGGGAGTTTTGAATGAGCAGTTCTTC

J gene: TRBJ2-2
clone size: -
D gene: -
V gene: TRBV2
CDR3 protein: CASRRVEAGELFF
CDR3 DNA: TGTGCCAGCAGAAGGGTGGAGGCCGGGGAGCTGTTTTTT

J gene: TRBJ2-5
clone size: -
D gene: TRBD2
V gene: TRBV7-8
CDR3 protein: CASSLVVAGGPMQETQYF
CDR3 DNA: TGTGCCAGCAGCTTAGTGGTAGCGGGAGGTCCAATGCAAGAGACCCAGTACTTC

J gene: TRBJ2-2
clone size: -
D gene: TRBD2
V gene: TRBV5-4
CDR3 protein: CASSRGLAGVGTGELFF
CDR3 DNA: TGTGCCAGCAGCCGGGGACTAGCGGGAGTTGGCACCGGGGAGCTGTTTTTT

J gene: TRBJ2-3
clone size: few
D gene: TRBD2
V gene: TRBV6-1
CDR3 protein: CASSEEAGGPDTQYF
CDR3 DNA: TGTGCCAGCAGTGAAGAAGCGGGAGGGCCAGATACGCAGTATTTT

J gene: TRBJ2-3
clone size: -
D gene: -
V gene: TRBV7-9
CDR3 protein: CASASDYSTDTQYF
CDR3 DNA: TGTGCCAGCGCCAGCGATTATAGCACAGATACGCAGTATTTT

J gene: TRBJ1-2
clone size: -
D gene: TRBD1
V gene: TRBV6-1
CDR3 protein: CASSALPGQGGQGYTF
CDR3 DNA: TGTGCCAGCAGTGCGCTCCCGGGACAGGGGGGTCAAGGCTACACCTTC

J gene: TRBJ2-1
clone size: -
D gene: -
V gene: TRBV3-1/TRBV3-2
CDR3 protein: CASSPRGMASSSYNEQFF
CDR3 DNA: TGTGCCAGCAGCCCCCGCGGGATGGCCTCGAGCTCCTACAATGAGCAGTTCTTC

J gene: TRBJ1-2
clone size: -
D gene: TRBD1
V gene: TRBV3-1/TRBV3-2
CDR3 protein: CASSHETGGDGYTF
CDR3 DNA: TGTGCCAGCAGCCATGAGACAGGGGGGGATGGCTACACCTTC

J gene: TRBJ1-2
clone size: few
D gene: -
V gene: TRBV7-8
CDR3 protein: CASSLASSNYGYTF
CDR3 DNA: TGTGCCAGCAGCTTAGCCAGTTCTAACTATGGCTACACCTTC

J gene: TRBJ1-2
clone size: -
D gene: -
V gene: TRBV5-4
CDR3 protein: CASSPDRNGYGYTF
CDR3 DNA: TGTGCCAGCAGCCCCGACAGGAATGGCTATGGCTACACCTTC

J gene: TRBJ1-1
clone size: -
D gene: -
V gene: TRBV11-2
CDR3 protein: CASSRLGKGRLGNTEAFF
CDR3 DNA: TGTGCCAGCAGCCGACTTGGTAAGGGGCGACTAGGGAACACTGAAGCTTTCTTT

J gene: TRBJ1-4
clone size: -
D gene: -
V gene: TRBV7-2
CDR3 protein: CASSADGGSPEKLFF
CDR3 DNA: TGTGCCAGCAGCGCCGACGGGGGATCACCTGAAAAACTGTTTTTT

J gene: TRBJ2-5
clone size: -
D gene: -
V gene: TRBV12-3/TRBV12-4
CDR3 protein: CASSLTGSETQYF
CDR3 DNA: TGTGCCAGCAGTTTAACAGGGTCAGAGACCCAGTACTTC

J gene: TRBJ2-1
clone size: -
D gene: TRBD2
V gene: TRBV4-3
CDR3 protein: CASSQDFTSGVNEQFF
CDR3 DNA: TGCGCCAGCAGCCAAGATTTCACTAGCGGGGTAAATGAGCAGTTCTTC

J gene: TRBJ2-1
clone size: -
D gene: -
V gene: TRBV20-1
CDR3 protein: CSAYQGSEQFF
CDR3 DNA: TGCAGTGCTTACCAGGGCAGTGAGCAGTTCTTC

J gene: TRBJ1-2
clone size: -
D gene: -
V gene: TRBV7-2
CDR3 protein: CASRPTNYGYTF
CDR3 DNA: TGTGCCAGCAGGCCTACTAACTATGGCTACACCTTC

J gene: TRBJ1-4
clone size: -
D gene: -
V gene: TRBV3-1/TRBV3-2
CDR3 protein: CASSLGQGKEKLFF
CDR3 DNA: TGTGCCAGCAGCCTCGGGCAGGGGAAAGAAAAACTGTTTTTT

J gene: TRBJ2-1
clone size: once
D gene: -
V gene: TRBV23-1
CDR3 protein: CASSQSAGAHNEQFF
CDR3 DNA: TGCGCCAGCAGTCAATCGGCAGGGGCCCACAATGAGCAGTTCTTC

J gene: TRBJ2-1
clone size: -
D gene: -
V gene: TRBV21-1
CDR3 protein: CAPQHTGGNRKGDYNEQFF
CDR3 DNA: TGTGCCCCCCAACACACAGGGGGAAATAGGAAGGGGGACTACAATGAGCAGTTCTTC

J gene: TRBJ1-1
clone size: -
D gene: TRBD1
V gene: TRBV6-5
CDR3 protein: CASSHGQGQAFF
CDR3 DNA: TGTGCCAGCAGTCACGGACAGGGACAAGCTTTCTTT

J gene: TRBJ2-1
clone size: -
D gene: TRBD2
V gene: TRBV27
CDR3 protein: CASSLASGIPEQFF
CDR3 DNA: TGTGCCAGCAGTTTGGCTAGCGGGATCCCTGAGCAGTTCTTC

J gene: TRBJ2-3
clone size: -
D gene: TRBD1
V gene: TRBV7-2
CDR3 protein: CASRSTGGSREFPDTQYF
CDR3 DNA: TGTGCCAGCAGGAGTACAGGGGGGAGTCGGGAGTTCCCAGATACGCAGTATTTT

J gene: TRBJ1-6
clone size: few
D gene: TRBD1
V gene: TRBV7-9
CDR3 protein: CASSLGPGTGLNSPLHF
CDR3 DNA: TGTGCCAGCAGCTTAGGTCCCGGGACAGGACTGAATTCACCCCTCCACTTT

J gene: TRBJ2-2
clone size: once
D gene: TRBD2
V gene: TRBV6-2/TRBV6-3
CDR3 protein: CASSYLGLAGRVAELFF
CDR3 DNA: TGTGCCAGCAGTTACCTGGGACTAGCGGGAAGGGTTGCGGAGCTGTTTTTT

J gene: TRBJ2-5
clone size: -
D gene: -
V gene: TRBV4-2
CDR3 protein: CASSQSPGPQETQYF
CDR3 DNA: TGTGCCAGCAGCCAAAGCCCAGGCCCACAAGAGACCCAGTACTTC

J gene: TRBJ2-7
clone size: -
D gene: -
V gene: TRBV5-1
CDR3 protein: CASSLGSPEQYF
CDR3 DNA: TGCGCCAGCAGCTTGGGTAGCCCCGAGCAGTACTTC

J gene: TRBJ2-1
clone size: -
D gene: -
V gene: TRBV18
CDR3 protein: CASSPPPGYNEQFF
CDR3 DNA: TGTGCCAGCTCACCACCGCCCGGCTACAATGAGCAGTTCTTC

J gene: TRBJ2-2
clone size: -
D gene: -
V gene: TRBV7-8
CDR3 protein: CAIPDFGNTGELFF
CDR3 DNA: TGTGCCATCCCGGACTTCGGGAACACCGGGGAGCTGTTTTTT